These 13 T cell receptor beta chains were all obtained from the same sample, sequenced in a study of cytomegalovirus exposure and HLA in healthy donors. Sequencing used immunoSEQ multiplex PCR; TCRdb keeps in-frame clones, though not all of them. The table lists tens of thousands of clones, approximately 81% of them singletons. Source material: PBMCs. The receptors were sampled from a young woman in good health and CMV-seropositive.

The chain links TRBV21-1 to TRBJ1-2; the table's D gene call, TRBD1, was not cross checked with the DNA. TRBV21-1 is a pseudogene. The CDR3 consists of 16 residues. The CDR3 region is CASSNITGAANYGYTF. DNA for the CDR3: TGTGCCAGCAGCAACATTACAGGGGCAGCTAACTATGGCTACACCTTC.

The genes are TRBV27 and TRBJ2-5; TRBD2 matches 13 bases. This CDR3 has 16 amino acids. V shed 8 bases and J 0 bases; nucleotides not matched to a gene: 6. Per germline, CDR1 MNHEY and CDR2 SMNVEV (reference sequence). The CDR3: CASGSTSGGYQETQYF. Written as DNA, the CDR3 is TGTGCCAGCGGTTCGACTAGCGGGGGGTACCAAGAGACCCAGTACTTC.

This clone was counted a single time. This chain uses TRBV7-6 with TRBJ2-3; D uncertain. Deletions cut 0 bases from V and 0 bases from J, with 7 bases between. Germline loops: CDR1 SGHVS, CDR2 FNYEAQ. CDR3 size: 15 residues. The CDR3: CASSLAPISTDTQYF. The CDR3 coding sequence is TGTGCCAGCAGCTTAGCGCCTATTAGCACAGATACGCAGTATTTT.

This clone has at least ten counts. V usage is TRBV7-9 and J usage is TRBJ2-7, with D unresolved. The CDR3 covers 12 residues. Trimming took off 3 bases at V and 9 bases at J, with 12 bases between the two ends. Germline CDR1 and CDR2: SEHNR and FQNEAQ (reference sequence). CDR3 nucleotide sequence: TGTGCCAGCAGCTTCCTATTGGAGAGGCAGTACTTC. Translation: CASSFLLERQYF.

The rearrangement joins TRBV28 to TRBJ1-2; D gene uncertain. Germline CDR1 MDHEN, CDR2 SYDVKM. The CDR3 extends over 11 amino acids. V lost 5 bases to trimming and J lost 3 bases, with 4 bases between them. The CDR3 spells CASSADYGYTF. CDR3 nucleotides: TGTGCCAGCAGTGCGGACTATGGCTACACCTTC.

The rearrangement uses TRBV30 and TRBJ1-1, with unresolved D. Germline V CDR1 and CDR2: GTSNPN, SVGIG (reference sequence). V gave up 0 bases and J gave up 11 bases, with 10 bases separating them. There are 11 residues in the CDR3. CDR3 loop: CAWSVPGEAFF. CDR3 bases: TGTGCCTGGAGTGTACCCGGTGAGGCTTTCTTT.

The chain employs TRBV18 and TRBJ2-7; D remains unclear. Looked up from germline, CDR1 is KGHSH and CDR2 is LQKENI. The CDR3 is 14 residues long. The germline V and J ends were trimmed by 3 bases and 0 bases, with 9 bases remaining between them. The DNA for the CDR3 is TGTGCCAGCTCACCCGTCTGGAGCTCCTACGAGCAGTACTTC. Its protein is CASSPVWSSYEQYF. Drawing the rest from reference TRBV18 and TRBJ2-7, the complete variable domain is NAGVMQNPRHLVRRRGQEARLRCSPMKGHSHVYWYRQLPEEGLKFMVYLQKENIIDESGMPKERFSAEFPKEGPSILRIQQVVRGDSAAYFCASSPVWSSYEQYFGPGTRLTVT.

J is TRBJ2-2 and V is TRBV15, with 8 bases that match TRBD1. J lost 4 bases, V lost 2 bases, and 6 bases had no gene match. This CDR3 contains 16 residues. Germline V CDR1 and CDR2: LNHNV, YYDKDF (reference sequence). The CDR3 bases are TGTGCCACCAGCAGACCGACAGGGGTTGGCACCGGGGAGCTGTTTTTT. Encoded protein: CATSRPTGVGTGELFF.

The chain employs TRBV7-9 and TRBJ1-5; TRBD1 might be the D (5 bases). The CDR3 has 13 amino acids. Per the germline V gene, CDR1 is SEHNR and CDR2 is FQNEAQ (reference sequence). V was cut by 4 bases and J by 5 bases, with 9 bases left in between. CDR3: CASSSQGDQPQHF. The CDR3 DNA follows: TGTGCCAGCAGCTCTCAGGGTGATCAGCCCCAGCATTTT.

This clone has just a few counts. This rearrangement joins TRBV7-6 to TRBJ2-5, with a tentative D call TRBD1 (5 bases). The CDR3 is 13 amino acids. The germline V and J ends were trimmed by 1 base and 6 bases, with 9 bases remaining between them. Looked up from germline, CDR1 is SGHVS and CDR2 is FNYEAQ. CDR3 sequence reads: CASSLGGMQTQYF. The CDR3 region has the DNA TGTGCCAGCAGCTTAGGGGGCATGCAGACCCAGTACTTC. The full variable domain, its missing parts supplied by reference TRBV7-6 and TRBJ2-5, is GAGVSQSPRYKVTKRGQDVALRCDPISGHVSLYWYRQALGQGPEFLTYFNYEAQQDKSGLPNDRFSAERPEGSISTLTIQRTEQRDSAMYRCASSLGGMQTQYFGPGTRLLVL.

The chain carries TRBV29-1 and TRBJ2-1; TRBD2 aligns across 10 bases. This CDR3 spans 13 amino acids. Per germline, CDR1 SQVTM and CDR2 ANQGSEA. J gave up 7 bases and V 6 bases, and 6 bases lay outside the gene matches. CDR3 nucleotide sequence: TGCAGCGTAGCGGGGGGGTTGGGGAATGAGCAGTTCTTC. Encoded protein: CSVAGGLGNEQFF.

This clone came up a few times. CDR3 DNA: TGTGCCAGCAGCTGGGACATCCCTTCCTACGAGCAGTACTTC. Amino acids: CASSWDIPSYEQYF. The gene calls are TRBV7-8 and TRBJ2-7; maybe TRBD1 (6 bases). Per the germline V gene, CDR1 is SGHVS and CDR2 is FQNEAQ. CDR3 length: 14 amino acids. The germline V and J ends were trimmed by 4 bases and 1 base, with 11 bases remaining between them.

The CDR3 region is CASRQTGKETQYF. CDR3 in DNA: TGTGCCAGCAGACAAACAGGGAAAGAGACCCAGTACTTC. This sequence joins TRBV28 and TRBJ2-5, with D maybe TRBD1 (6 bases). V was cut by 6 bases and J by 3 bases, with 11 bases left in between. This CDR3 is built from 13 residues. Germline lookup yields CDR1 MDHEN and CDR2 SYDVKM.